The 24 T cell receptor beta chains reported below all come from one sample, sequenced in a study of cytomegalovirus exposure and HLA in healthy donors. PCR used 60 Vbeta primers and 13 Jbeta primers. Clones were sequenced by immunoSEQ multiplex PCR, and TCRdb holds only the in-frame ones, with some missing. The sample lists 250,000 to 300,000 clones, approximately 84% seen once, with about 2% in the top ten. Material: PBMCs. The receptors shown here come from a woman in her 40s in good health and CMV-seropositive.

The chain recombines TRBV6-5 with TRBJ1-1; 7 bases match TRBD1. V was clipped by 0 bases and J by 7 bases; unmatched bases: 2. From germline, CDR1 is MNHEY and CDR2 SVGAGI. The CDR3 is made up of 13 amino acids. CDR3 protein: CASSYSGTVEAFF. CDR3 nucleotide sequence: TGTGCCAGCAGTTACTCCGGGACAGTTGAAGCTTTCTTT.

The rearrangement links TRBV19 to TRBJ2-3; TRBD2 might be the D (5 bases). The length of the CDR3 is 14 residues. V was trimmed by 3 bases and J by 3 bases, leaving 10 bases between them. The germline gives CDR1 LNHDA, CDR2 SQIVND (reference sequence). The CDR3 sequence is CASSMAGETDTQYF. The CDR3 bases are TGTGCCAGTAGTATGGCCGGGGAAACAGATACGCAGTATTTT.

This clone was observed a few times. The chain couples TRBV7-6 to TRBJ2-7; 10 bases match TRBD1. The CDR3 covers 16 residues. The junction had 9 bases not matched to a gene; V was cut back by 5 bases and J by 2 bases. Germline CDR1 reads SGHVS; CDR2 reads FNYEAQ. CDR3 bases: TGTGCCAGCAGCCTCGGGAGGGGACAGGGGCCCTACGAGCAGTACTTC. This codes for CASSLGRGQGPYEQYF.

The rearrangement links TRBV10-3 to TRBJ2-1, with D maybe TRBD1 (6 bases). The CDR3 has 16 residues. Trimming cost V 0 bases and J 0 bases, with 9 bases left between them. CDR1 and CDR2 (germline): ENHRY, SYGVKD. Written as DNA, the CDR3 is TGTGCCATCAGTGAGTCGGGGGCGAGCTCCTACAATGAGCAGTTCTTC. Protein product: CAISESGASSYNEQFF.

V is TRBV2 and J is TRBJ2-7, with 13 bases that match TRBD2. This CDR3 is 14 amino acids long. Germline CDR1 and CDR2: SNHLY and FYNNEI. V dropped 7 bases and J dropped 3; count of bases not matched to a gene: 3. The CDR3 reads CASKRTSGSYEQYF. The DNA of the CDR3 is TGTGCCAGCAAAAGGACTAGCGGGAGCTACGAGCAGTACTTC. Variable domain in full (rest from reference TRBV2 and TRBJ2-7): EPEVTQTPSHQVTQMGQEVILRCVPISNHLYFYWYRQILGQKVEFLVSFYNNEISEKSEIFDDQFSVERPDGSNFTLKIRSTKLEDSAMYFCASKRTSGSYEQYFGPGTRLTVT.

This chain links TRBV4-2 with TRBJ2-7; D might be TRBD1 (5 bases). Germline V lookup: CDR1 LGHNA, CDR2 YNFKEQ. Trimming shortened V by 1 base and J by 1 base, and 8 bases separated the two germline ends. The CDR3 length is 14 residues. CDR3 coding DNA: TGTGCCAGCAGCCAAGTCTCAGGGTCCTACGAGCAGTACTTC. Residues: CASSQVSGSYEQYF.

A remark on this clone: One end of the junction varies from germline; a read error may be responsible. CDR3 nucleotide sequence: TGTGCCAGTAGCCTGGAGACGGGGAACACTGAAGCTTCCTTT. Translated: CASSLETGNTEASF. The chain employs TRBV19 and TRBJ1-1; D is unresolved. Germline V lookup: CDR1 LNHDA, CDR2 SQIVND (reference sequence). The CDR3 runs to 14 residues.

The chain recombines TRBV2 with TRBJ1-6, with a weak D call TRBD1 (6 bases). Trimming pared 7 bases from V and 6 bases from J, leaving 16 bases between. The germline V gene encodes CDR1 SNHLY and CDR2 FYNNEI. The CDR3 contains 15 residues. This CDR3 reads CASNQQGVFNSPLHF. CDR3 DNA: TGTGCCAGCAACCAACAGGGCGTATTTAATTCACCCCTCCACTTT.

This clone was picked up a small number of times. V usage is TRBV27 and J usage is TRBJ2-2; TRBD2 matches at 7 bases. Germline V gene sequence: CDR1 MNHEY, CDR2 SMNVEV (reference sequence). Trimming at V came to 4 bases and at J to 3 bases, leaving 8 bases not matched to a gene. The CDR3 spans 16 residues. The CDR3 protein is CASSSMGLADTGELFF. In nucleotides, the CDR3 is TGTGCCAGCAGTTCCATGGGGCTAGCGGACACCGGGGAGCTGTTTTTT.

The CDR3, as DNA: TGTGCCAGCAGGCGGTCGGGAGGGTCAGATACGCAGTATTTT. Amino acids: CASRRSGGSDTQYF. The chain uses TRBV7-2 and TRBJ2-3, with 8 nucleotides matching TRBD2. J lost 4 bases, V lost 6 bases, and 6 bases had no gene match. The CDR3 is 14 residues long. CDR1 is SGHTA, CDR2 FQGNSA, per germline.

This clone was found a few times. This rearrangement joins TRBV6-6 to TRBJ2-7; D is unresolved. CDR1 is MNHNY and CDR2 is SVGAGI in the germline V gene (reference sequence). Trimming removed 0 bases from V and 1 base from J, with 7 bases in between. The CDR3 has 14 residues. CDR3 region: CASSYSHRSYEQYF. CDR3 in DNA: TGTGCCAGCAGTTACTCGCACCGGTCCTACGAGCAGTACTTC.

About this clone: At one end the junction does not follow the germline gene, possibly because of a read error. The chain couples TRBV7-9 to TRBJ1-5; D gene unclear. CDR3 length: 13 residues. CDR1 SEHNR and CDR2 FQNEAQ come from the germline V gene (reference sequence). The DNA for the CDR3 is TGTTCCAGCAGTCTTTATAGCAATCAGCCCCAGCATTTT. Amino acids: CSSSLYSNQPQHF.

The sample holds one count of this clone. The chain has TRBV27 and TRBJ1-3, with 7 positions matching TRBD1. The CDR3 has 15 residues. CDR1 is MNHEY, CDR2 SMNVEV, per germline (reference sequence). V was clipped by 6 bases and J by 2 bases; unmatched bases: 7. Here the CDR3 reads CASSPGGQPGNTIYF. CDR3 coding DNA: TGTGCCAGCAGCCCTGGGGGACAGCCTGGAAACACCATATATTTT.

V is TRBV7-2 and J is TRBJ1-1; possible D gene TRBD1, 5 bases. The CDR3 has 18 amino acids. CDR1 and CDR2 (germline): SGHTA, FQGNSA. Trimming shortened V by 2 bases and J by 1 base, and 20 bases separated the two germline ends. In DNA form, the CDR3 reads TGTGCCAGCAGCTTAACCCCCATGACAGCTACTCGGAACACTGAAGCTTTCTTT. This encodes CASSLTPMTATRNTEAFF. The variable domain in full, completed from reference TRBV7-2 and TRBJ1-1, reads GAGVSQSPSNKVTEKGKDVELRCDPISGHTALYWYRQSLGQGLEFLIYFQGNSAPDKSGLPSDRFSAERTGGSVSTLTIQRTQQEDSAVYLCASSLTPMTATRNTEAFFGQGTRLTVV.

The CDR3 DNA sequence: TGTGCCAGCAGTTCACCGGAGCAACCACCCCTCCACTTT. Translated: CASSSPEQPPLHF. The V and J genes are TRBV28 and TRBJ1-6; D ambiguous. Looked up from germline, CDR1 is MDHEN and CDR2 is SYDVKM. The germline V and J ends were trimmed by 4 bases and 11 bases, with 12 bases remaining between them. The CDR3 spans 13 residues.

This clone occurred a few times. The chain uses TRBV6-6 and TRBJ2-1; weak D call: TRBD1 (6 bases). Germline V gene data show CDR1 as MNHNY and CDR2 as SVGAGI (reference sequence). Trimming shortened V by 6 bases and J by 4 bases, and 10 bases separated the two germline ends. This CDR3 is built from 13 residues. CDR3 nucleotides: TGTGCCAGCAGACTTGGACAGTACAATGAGCAGTTCTTC. It is translated as CASRLGQYNEQFF.

This clone came up a few times. The chain is built from TRBV7-3 and TRBJ2-6; D is possibly TRBD1 (5 bases). Germline V gene data show CDR1 as SGHTA and CDR2 as FQGTGA. The V end lost 5 bases, the J end lost 0 bases, and 17 bases lay between the germline ends. The CDR3 has 18 amino acids. CDR3 nucleotide sequence: TGTGCCAGCAGCCCCCATCCCCGACAGACCTCTGGGGCCAACGTCCTGACTTTC. Its protein is CASSPHPRQTSGANVLTF.

The V gene is TRBV6-6, the J gene TRBJ1-5; 7 bases are a match to TRBD1. V was pared by 2 bases and J by 6 bases, with 10 bases of the junction left unmatched. Germline V lookup: CDR1 MNHNY, CDR2 SVGAGI (reference sequence). The CDR3 sequence is 16 residues long. DNA for the CDR3: TGTGCCAGCAGTTACGGGGATAGACAGGGTAGTCAGCCCCAGCATTTT. Its translation: CASSYGDRQGSQPQHF.

The chain couples TRBV18 to TRBJ1-3; possible D gene TRBD1, 5 bases. Germline values: CDR1 KGHSH, CDR2 LQKENI. This CDR3 has 17 residues. V lost 0 bases and J 3 bases, leaving 15 bases between the germline ends. CDR3 residues: CASSPPAAGGDGNTIYF. In DNA form, the CDR3 reads TGTGCCAGCTCACCACCCGCCGCCGGGGGTGATGGAAACACCATATATTTT.

V gene TRBV2 combines with J gene TRBJ2-1, with 9 nucleotides matching TRBD2. Germline V gene lookup returns CDR1 SNHLY and CDR2 FYNNEI. The V segment lost 6 bases and the J segment 2 bases; nucleotides outside the gene matches: 2. There are 14 residues in the CDR3. CDR3 sequence (DNA): TGTGCCAGCAGCGCGGGAGGGGCCTACAATGAGCAGTTCTTC. It codes for CASSAGGAYNEQFF.

The chain employs TRBV5-1 and TRBJ2-1; 9 bases are shared with TRBD2. Germline-derived CDR1 and CDR2 are SGHRS and YFSETQ. The V and J ends lost 2 bases and 6 bases, in that order; junction bases with no gene match: 6. CDR3 length: 15 amino acids. CDR3 in amino acids: CASSFSGSGANEQFF. CDR3 nucleotides: TGCGCCAGCAGCTTTAGCGGGAGTGGGGCCAATGAGCAGTTCTTC.

The chain has TRBV5-1 and TRBJ2-1; 9 bases line up with TRBD2. With 7 bases clipped from V and 4 bases from J, the junction kept 9 bases outside the gene matches. The CDR3 extends over 15 amino acids. Germline V CDR1 and CDR2: SGHRS, YFSETQ. The DNA of the CDR3 is TGCGCCAGCCGCCCGACTAGCGGAATTTACAATGAGCAGTTCTTC. Protein product: CASRPTSGIYNEQFF.

This rearrangement joins TRBV28 to TRBJ1-2, with a possible D match to TRBD1 (6 bases). V was pared by 7 bases and J by 4 bases, with 16 bases between. This CDR3 has 14 amino acids. CDR1 is MDHEN and CDR2 is SYDVKM in the germline V gene. The CDR3 DNA reads as TGTGCCAGCACCTCGGGGGGGCTTAGCTATGGCTACACCTTC. Protein sequence: CASTSGGLSYGYTF.

The chain couples TRBV9 to TRBJ2-7; 9 bases agree with TRBD2. There are 14 residues in the CDR3. The germline gives CDR1 SGDLS, CDR2 YYNGEE. Trimming took 4 bases from V and 2 from J; bases not matched to a gene: 4. CDR3 sequence: CASSPSGTTYEQYF. Written as DNA, the CDR3 is TGTGCCAGCAGCCCTAGCGGGACTACCTACGAGCAGTACTTC. The full variable domain, completed using reference TRBV9 and TRBJ2-7, is DSGVTQTPKHLITATGQRVTLRCSPRSGDLSVYWYQQSLDQGLQFLIQYYNGEERAKGNILERFSAQQFPDLHSELNLSSLELGDSALYFCASSPSGTTYEQYFGPGTRLTVT.